Listed below are T cell receptor beta chains from one sample, sequenced in a study of cytomegalovirus exposure and HLA in healthy donors. Data came from immunoSEQ multiplex PCR; TCRdb stores just in-frame clones and leaves some out. The sample consists of roughly 160,000 clones, about 65% of them appearing once. The sample taken for sequencing was PBMCs. These receptors all stem from a woman aged 30 to 39 in good health and CMV-seronegative. The CDR3 runs from the conserved cysteine through the conserved F or W. D genes are given only for firm matches. Rows give clone size only sometimes, using once, few, many, or a class for an expanded clone.

V	J	D	size	DNA	CDR3
TRBV2	TRBJ1-2	.	.	TGTGCCAGCAGTGCAGGAAACCTCGATGGCTACACCTTC	CASSAGNLDGYTF
TRBV29-1	TRBJ2-5	TRBD1	.	TGCAGCGTTGAGCACAGGGGACAGGGTGAGACCCAGTACTTC	CSVEHRGQGETQYF
TRBV2	TRBJ1-6	.	.	TGTGCCAGCAGTGGATGGACGGACGGGGGTTCACCCCTCCACTTT	CASSGWTDGGSPLHF
TRBV4-3	TRBJ1-4	.	.	TGCGCCAGCAGCCGGTCCAGGGCGTTCTTTAATGAAAAACTGTTTTTT	CASSRSRAFFNEKLFF
TRBV5-5	TRBJ2-1	.	.	TGTGCCAGCAGCGGTCAGGGACTCGTCAATGAGCAGTTCTTC	CASSGQGLVNEQFF
TRBV7-8	TRBJ2-1	.	.	TGTGCCAGCAGCTTAGTCGTGTATGAGCAGTTCTTC	CASSLVVYEQFF
TRBV6-5	TRBJ1-6	.	.	TGTGCCACTAAACAGGCCAACTATAATTCACCCCTCCACTTT	CATKQANYNSPLHF
TRBV4-3	TRBJ2-1	TRBD1	.	TGCGCCAGCAGCCAAAACAGGGGCTATGAGCAGTTCTTC	CASSQNRGYEQFF
TRBV30	TRBJ2-2	TRBD1	once	TGTTCCCTGAGGGACAGGGACACCGGGGAGCTGTTTTTT	CSLRDRDTGELFF
TRBV4-1	TRBJ1-2	.	.	TGCGCCAGCAGCACCCGGGGGAGGGTAGATGGCTACACCTTC	CASSTRGRVDGYTF
TRBV5-1	TRBJ2-5	.	.	TGCGCCAGCAGCTTGACTACCCAAGAGACCCAGTACTTC	CASSLTTQETQYF
TRBV19	TRBJ2-1	TRBD2	.	TGTGCCAGTAGTAGGACTAGCGGACTCAATGAGCAGTTCTTC	CASSRTSGLNEQFF
TRBV14	TRBJ2-1	TRBD2	.	TGTGCCAGCAGCCAAGATCTCGGGGGGGGATACAATGAGCAGTTCTTC	CASSQDLGGGYNEQFF
TRBV15	TRBJ1-4	.	.	TGTGCCACCAGCAGAGATGACCCATTAGGGGGAAAACTGTTTTTT	CATSRDDPLGGKLFF
TRBV21-1	TRBJ2-3	.	once	TGTGCCAGCAGCAACCTTTACTCCTCCCGCGGACTAGCGATAGATACGCAGTATTTT	CASSNLYSSRGLAIDTQYF
TRBV19	TRBJ2-7	TRBD1	.	TGTGCCAGTAGGGCGACAGGGGGCTACGAGCAGTACTTC	CASRATGGYEQYF
TRBV7-7	TRBJ2-7	.	.	TGTGCTAGCAGCCGAGGCCCCTTCTACGAGCAGTACTTC	CASSRGPFYEQYF
TRBV5-6	TRBJ2-1	.	.	TGTGCCAGCAGCTTGTTCTCCAGCTACAATGAGCAGTTCTTC	CASSLFSSYNEQFF
TRBV6-5	TRBJ1-2	TRBD1	few	TGTGCCAGCAGAGCAGGGGGCGGCTACACCTTC	CASRAGGGYTF
TRBV29-1	TRBJ2-5	.	few	TGCAGCGTGGGGAGGACACTGTACCAAGAGACCCAGTACTTC	CSVGRTLYQETQYF
TRBV28	TRBJ2-7	TRBD2	few	TGTGCCAGCAGTCACCCAGCGGGAGCAATCTACGAGCAGTACTTC	CASSHPAGAIYEQYF
TRBV27	TRBJ2-2	.	.	TGTGCCAGCAGTCCTTTGGGGGGGCAGACCGGGGAGCTGTTTTTT	CASSPLGGQTGELFF
TRBV28	TRBJ1-2	.	.	TGTGCCAGCAGAATCATGGGGACAAACTATGGCTACACCTTC	CASRIMGTNYGYTF
TRBV11-2	TRBJ2-7	.	.	TGTGCCAGCAGCTTAGGCTTCGGCTACGAGCAGTACTTC	CASSLGFGYEQYF
TRBV9	TRBJ2-7	TRBD2	few	TGTGCCAGCAGCCTCCGATCGACTAGCGGGAGTACCTACGAGCAGTACTTC	CASSLRSTSGSTYEQYF
TRBV27	TRBJ2-1	TRBD2	.	TGTGCCAGCAGTTTACTAGCGGGTTCGACAAATGAGCAGTTCTTC	CASSLLAGSTNEQFF
TRBV7-9	TRBJ2-5	.	.	TGTGCCAGCAGCTCCCGACCCAGGGCATGGGAGACCCAGTACTTC	CASSSRPRAWETQYF
TRBV30	TRBJ2-1	TRBD2	.	TGTGCCTGGAGTGTACTCGCGGGAGGGGATGAGCAGTTCTTC	CAWSVLAGGDEQFF
TRBV7-3	TRBJ2-3	TRBD2	.	TGTGCCAGCAGCTTAACCGGGAGGGCAGCAGATACGCAGTATTTT	CASSLTGRAADTQYF
TRBV19	TRBJ1-5	.	.	TGTGCCAGTAGTCCCGGGGGTGGGAATCAGCCCCAGCATTTT	CASSPGGGNQPQHF
TRBV7-9	TRBJ2-5	.	.	TGTGCCAGCAGCTTTCTTGAGAAAGAGACCCAGTACTTC	CASSFLEKETQYF
TRBV6-5	TRBJ2-7	TRBD1	.	TGTGCCAGCAGTGGGGGCGACAGGGGATCCTACGAGCAGTACTTC	CASSGGDRGSYEQYF
TRBV5-1	TRBJ1-1	.	.	TGCGCCAGCAGTGTCCAGGCCATGAACACTGAAGCTTTCTTT	CASSVQAMNTEAFF
TRBV7-9	TRBJ1-2	TRBD1	once	TGTGCCAGCAGCTTAGCCGTCAGGGGGCATGGCTACACCTTC	CASSLAVRGHGYTF
TRBV7-3	TRBJ2-3	TRBD2	few	TGTGCCAGCAGCAAAGCTAGCGGGAGTGTAGATACGCAGTATTTT	CASSKASGSVDTQYF
TRBV7-6	TRBJ2-7	TRBD1	.	TGTGCCAGCAGCTTAGAGGCGGACAGGGGTTACGAGCAGTACTTC	CASSLEADRGYEQYF
TRBV23-1	TRBJ2-5	TRBD1	.	TGCGCCAGCAGTCAGCGGGACAGGGGGCGTGAAAAGACCCAGTACTTC	CASSQRDRGREKTQYF
TRBV7-2	TRBJ2-3	.	.	TGTGCCAGCAGCTTAGCCACATCCGCCGATACGCAGTATTTT	CASSLATSADTQYF
TRBV6-5	TRBJ2-5	TRBD2	.	TGTGCCAGCAGAGGGACTACCATTTTAGGGACCCAGTACTTC	CASRGTTILGTQYF